Below, 3 T cell receptor beta chains from the same sample are listed, as sequenced in a study of shared clonotypes between healthy human individuals. Sequencing used immunoSEQ multiplex PCR; TCRdb keeps in-frame clones, though not all of them. The table lists 2 million to 2.5 million clones, around 90% of them singletons. Input material: naive CD4+ T cells from PBMCs. Documented subset: CD45RA+ positively selected. Receptor source: a man aged 18 to 30 in good health. Some clones in this sample may be carry-over from other donors' samples.

This chain joins TRBV12-5 and TRBJ2-1; D not certain. CDR3 length equals 11 residues. The V gene lost 2 bases and the J gene lost 9 bases, with 5 bases spanning the gap. Germline CDR1 reads LGHNT; CDR2 reads FRNRAP. CDR3 bases: TGTGCTAGTGGTTTGATGGGTGAGCAGTTCTTC. Protein product: CASGLMGEQFF.

In regard to this clone: The same CDR3 arises from other DNA sequences in this sample as well. V usage is TRBV5-6 and J usage is TRBJ1-1; D is ambiguous. Germline CDR1 and CDR2: SGHDT and YYEEEE. CDR3 length: 12 residues. V lost 0 bases and J 4 bases, leaving 4 bases between the germline ends. The CDR3 DNA reads as TGTGCCAGCAGCTTGGTGGGCACTGAAGCTTTCTTT. Translation: CASSLVGTEAFF.

The V call is TRBV28, the J call TRBJ2-3, with no clear D. Germline-derived CDR1 and CDR2 are MDHEN and SYDVKM. This CDR3 spans 14 amino acids. V was cut by 6 bases and J by 0 bases, with 10 bases left in between. For the CDR3, the DNA is TGTGCCAGCAGCCGGGCTTCTAGCACAGATACGCAGTATTTT. Amino acids: CASSRASSTDTQYF.